Listed below are T cell receptor beta chains from one sample, sequenced in a study of shared clonotypes between healthy human individuals. Assay used: immunoSEQ multiplex PCR; TCRdb lists only in-frame clones, some missing. The sample contains around 100,000 clones, 67% of which appear only once. Material: memory CD8+ T cells sorted from blood. The receptors derive from a woman between 25 and 40 years old in good health. CDR3s include the opening cysteine and the closing phenylalanine or tryptophan. Each record gives: D gene, J gene, clone size, V gene, CDR3 DNA, CDR3 protein. The D gene is left open where the match is weak. A clone size is listed for some rows: how often the clone was seen (once, few, many), or a class if it is expanded.

d_gene: -; j_gene: TRBJ1-5; abundance: -; v_gene: TRBV27; CDR3nt: TGTGCCAGCAGGGGCTCCCCACTGACCAATCAGCCCCAGCATTTT; CDR3aa: CASRGSPLTNQPQHF
d_gene: TRBD2; j_gene: TRBJ2-5; abundance: once; v_gene: TRBV5-1; CDR3nt: TGCGCCAGCACCGTAACGGGGGGTTTCCAAGAGACCCAGTACTTC; CDR3aa: CASTVTGGFQETQYF
d_gene: TRBD1; j_gene: TRBJ2-7; abundance: few; v_gene: TRBV25-1; CDR3nt: TGTGCCAGCAGTGATGCGGGACAGGGAGCCTACGAGCAGTACTTC; CDR3aa: CASSDAGQGAYEQYF
d_gene: -; j_gene: TRBJ2-5; abundance: -; v_gene: TRBV28; CDR3nt: TGTGCCAGCACTACTTCCAGTCGGCTTGGACAGGTTTGGAGGGAAGGAGAGACCCAGTACTTC; CDR3aa: CASTTSSRLGQVWREGETQYF
d_gene: -; j_gene: TRBJ2-2; abundance: -; v_gene: TRBV28; CDR3nt: TGTGCCAGCAGCATGGACATCGGGAACACCGGGGAGCTGTTTTTT; CDR3aa: CASSMDIGNTGELFF
d_gene: -; j_gene: TRBJ2-2; abundance: -; v_gene: TRBV27; CDR3nt: TGTGCCAGCAGTTTTAGGCTAGCAGTCGGGGAGCTGTTTTTT; CDR3aa: CASSFRLAVGELFF
d_gene: TRBD2; j_gene: TRBJ2-7; abundance: few; v_gene: TRBV6-1; CDR3nt: TGTGCCAGCAGTTCCGGGACTAGCGCCTACGAGCAGTACTTC; CDR3aa: CASSSGTSAYEQYF
d_gene: -; j_gene: TRBJ2-1; abundance: -; v_gene: TRBV7-2; CDR3nt: TGTGCCAGCAGCTTTCGACCTCCCGCCTCCTACAATGAGCAGTTCTTC; CDR3aa: CASSFRPPASYNEQFF
d_gene: TRBD2; j_gene: TRBJ2-7; abundance: few; v_gene: TRBV7-9; CDR3nt: TGTGCCAGCAGCTACGGACTAGACCCAGGGGAGCAGTACTTC; CDR3aa: CASSYGLDPGEQYF
d_gene: TRBD2; j_gene: TRBJ2-4; abundance: few; v_gene: TRBV7-9; CDR3nt: TGTGCCAGCAGCTTAGAGGGGACTAGCGGGGTTGTAGCCAAAAACATTCAGTACTTC; CDR3aa: CASSLEGTSGVVAKNIQYF
d_gene: -; j_gene: TRBJ2-2; abundance: -; v_gene: TRBV5-1; CDR3nt: TGCGCCAGCAGCCTAATTCCAGGTTTCACCGGGGAGCTGTTTTTT; CDR3aa: CASSLIPGFTGELFF
d_gene: TRBD2; j_gene: TRBJ2-5; abundance: -; v_gene: TRBV5-1; CDR3nt: TGCGCCAGCAGCCCGGGACTAGCGGCACAAGAGACCCAGTACTTC; CDR3aa: CASSPGLAAQETQYF
d_gene: -; j_gene: TRBJ1-2; abundance: -; v_gene: TRBV11-3; CDR3nt: TGTGCCAGCACCCCTGGTCGAGAGCCAACTAACTATGGCTACACCTTC; CDR3aa: CASTPGREPTNYGYTF
d_gene: -; j_gene: TRBJ2-3; abundance: -; v_gene: TRBV7-9; CDR3nt: TGTGCCAGCAGCTTATTAGATACGCAGTATTTT; CDR3aa: CASSLLDTQYF
d_gene: TRBD1; j_gene: TRBJ2-3; abundance: many; v_gene: TRBV11-3; CDR3nt: TGTGCCAGCAGCTTAGGGACAGGGGTCACAGATACGCAGTATTTT; CDR3aa: CASSLGTGVTDTQYF
d_gene: -; j_gene: TRBJ1-1; abundance: -; v_gene: TRBV19; CDR3nt: TGTGCCAGTAGTATAGGATTGGTGCGGGGGGCTGAAGCTTTCTTT; CDR3aa: CASSIGLVRGAEAFF
d_gene: -; j_gene: TRBJ2-7; abundance: -; v_gene: TRBV4-2; CDR3nt: TGTGCCAGCAGCCACGGAGCTAGTTCCTACGAGCAGTACTTC; CDR3aa: CASSHGASSYEQYF
d_gene: TRBD1; j_gene: TRBJ2-7; abundance: -; v_gene: TRBV25-1; CDR3nt: TGTGCCAGCAGTGTCACCGGGGACAGAGATTACGAGCAGTACTTC; CDR3aa: CASSVTGDRDYEQYF
d_gene: TRBD1; j_gene: TRBJ1-4; abundance: -; v_gene: TRBV6-1; CDR3nt: TGTGCCAGCCTACAGGGACAGGGAAATGAAAAACTGTTTTTT; CDR3aa: CASLQGQGNEKLFF
d_gene: -; j_gene: TRBJ2-5; abundance: -; v_gene: TRBV5-1; CDR3nt: TGCGCCAGCAGCGCAAACCAAGAGACCCAGTACTTC; CDR3aa: CASSANQETQYF
d_gene: TRBD2; j_gene: TRBJ2-2; abundance: -; v_gene: TRBV4-2; CDR3nt: TGTGCCAGCAGCCAAGAGGTCCTAGCGGGATCGAACACCGGGGAGCTGTTTTTT; CDR3aa: CASSQEVLAGSNTGELFF
d_gene: -; j_gene: TRBJ2-3; abundance: -; v_gene: TRBV10-3; CDR3nt: TGTGCCATCAGTGAGTCCTTCACAGATACGCAGTATTTT; CDR3aa: CAISESFTDTQYF
d_gene: -; j_gene: TRBJ1-5; abundance: medium-sized; v_gene: TRBV6-1; CDR3nt: TGTGCCAGCAGTGAAGGGTGGGAAAATCAGCCCCAGCATTTT; CDR3aa: CASSEGWENQPQHF
d_gene: TRBD2; j_gene: TRBJ2-4; abundance: -; v_gene: TRBV19; CDR3nt: TGTGCCAGTAGTTACGGACTAGGAAACATTCAGTACTTC; CDR3aa: CASSYGLGNIQYF
d_gene: TRBD2; j_gene: TRBJ2-7; abundance: -; v_gene: TRBV25-1; CDR3nt: TGTGCCAGCAGTAACACTAGCGGGCACTCCTACGAGCAGTACTTC; CDR3aa: CASSNTSGHSYEQYF
d_gene: -; j_gene: TRBJ2-3; abundance: -; v_gene: TRBV5-1; CDR3nt: TGCGCCAGCAGCTTGGCGGGCAGGCAGGCGCAGTATTTT; CDR3aa: CASSLAGRQAQYF
d_gene: TRBD2; j_gene: TRBJ2-7; abundance: -; v_gene: TRBV27; CDR3nt: TGTGCCAGCAGTTTCGGACTAGCGGGCTCCTACGAGCAGTACTTC; CDR3aa: CASSFGLAGSYEQYF
d_gene: -; j_gene: TRBJ2-6; abundance: -; v_gene: TRBV27; CDR3nt: TGTGCCAGCCGGGACGGGAAGAGCTCTGGGGCCAACGTCCTGACTTTC; CDR3aa: CASRDGKSSGANVLTF
d_gene: -; j_gene: TRBJ2-6; abundance: -; v_gene: TRBV27; CDR3nt: TGTGCCAGCTCCCCGATAGGGATCGGGGCCAACGTCCTGACTTTC; CDR3aa: CASSPIGIGANVLTF
d_gene: -; j_gene: TRBJ1-1; abundance: once; v_gene: TRBV2; CDR3nt: TGTGCCAGCAGGGGGGGGTTTGGCACTGAAGCTTTCTTT; CDR3aa: CASRGGFGTEAFF
d_gene: TRBD1; j_gene: TRBJ1-2; abundance: -; v_gene: TRBV4-2; CDR3nt: TGTGCCAGCAGCCAAGCCGGGACAGGGTATGGCTACACCTTC; CDR3aa: CASSQAGTGYGYTF
d_gene: TRBD2; j_gene: TRBJ2-5; abundance: -; v_gene: TRBV25-1; CDR3nt: TGTGCCAGCGGGACCCTTGGACTAGCGGGGATCATGGAGACCCAGTACTTC; CDR3aa: CASGTLGLAGIMETQYF
d_gene: -; j_gene: TRBJ2-5; abundance: few; v_gene: TRBV27; CDR3nt: TGTGCCAGCAGTGTCTTGGGAGAGACCCAGTACTTC; CDR3aa: CASSVLGETQYF
d_gene: TRBD1; j_gene: TRBJ1-2; abundance: -; v_gene: TRBV5-5; CDR3nt: TGTGCCAGCAGCGGGGACAGGGGGCGGTACTATGGCTACACCTTC; CDR3aa: CASSGDRGRYYGYTF
d_gene: TRBD2; j_gene: TRBJ2-2; abundance: -; v_gene: TRBV5-1; CDR3nt: TGCGCCAGCAGCCCCTCGACTAGCGGGCTAGGCGGGGAGCTGTTTTTT; CDR3aa: CASSPSTSGLGGELFF
d_gene: -; j_gene: TRBJ1-2; abundance: -; v_gene: TRBV30; CDR3nt: TGTGCCTGGAGTGTAGCTAACTATGGCTACACCTTC; CDR3aa: CAWSVANYGYTF
d_gene: TRBD2; j_gene: TRBJ2-5; abundance: -; v_gene: TRBV18; CDR3nt: TGTGCCAGCTCACCTAGGACTAGCGGGAACGGGGAGACCCAGTACTTC; CDR3aa: CASSPRTSGNGETQYF
d_gene: TRBD1; j_gene: TRBJ1-5; abundance: -; v_gene: TRBV6-6; CDR3nt: TGTGCCAGCAGAATAGGGGGCGGTCAGCCCCAGCATTTT; CDR3aa: CASRIGGGQPQHF
d_gene: -; j_gene: TRBJ2-7; abundance: few; v_gene: TRBV6-1; CDR3nt: TGTGCCAGCAGTGAATCTAGGTACAGCTACGAGCAGTACTTC; CDR3aa: CASSESRYSYEQYF
d_gene: -; j_gene: TRBJ1-5; abundance: -; v_gene: TRBV7-9; CDR3nt: TGTGCCAGCAGCTTAGACCGGGGAGGGGGTTATAGCAATCAGCCCCAGCATTTT; CDR3aa: CASSLDRGGGYSNQPQHF
d_gene: TRBD1; j_gene: TRBJ2-7; abundance: -; v_gene: TRBV30; CDR3nt: TGTGCCTGGAGTCGTGGGACAGGGGGCTACGAGCAGTACTTC; CDR3aa: CAWSRGTGGYEQYF
d_gene: TRBD1; j_gene: TRBJ1-1; abundance: -; v_gene: TRBV15; CDR3nt: TGTGCCACCAGCAGCGTCCCGGGACAGGGTTGGACTGAAGCTTTCTTT; CDR3aa: CATSSVPGQGWTEAFF
d_gene: -; j_gene: TRBJ2-7; abundance: -; v_gene: TRBV11-2; CDR3nt: TGTGCCAGCAGCTTAGTGGCAGGGTGGTACGAGCAGTACTTC; CDR3aa: CASSLVAGWYEQYF
d_gene: -; j_gene: TRBJ2-7; abundance: -; v_gene: TRBV7-2; CDR3nt: TGTGCCAGCAGCTTACGGCACGTGCCTAGCTACGAGCAGTACTTC; CDR3aa: CASSLRHVPSYEQYF
d_gene: -; j_gene: TRBJ1-1; abundance: once; v_gene: TRBV7-9; CDR3nt: TGTGCCAGCAGCCCTAGACAAGAAGCTTTCTTT; CDR3aa: CASSPRQEAFF
d_gene: TRBD1; j_gene: TRBJ2-7; abundance: -; v_gene: TRBV5-6; CDR3nt: TGTGCCAGCAGCACACGGGACAGAACCGCGAGGCAGTACTTC; CDR3aa: CASSTRDRTARQYF